The clone carrying this T cell receptor beta chain was counted many times. Transcripts of RNA were the source for amplifying TCR beta CDR3 regions. A first-round RT-PCR used HTBI primers, followed by a second-round multiplex PCR. MiXCR, applied by TCRdb to the multiplex PCR reads, yields one record per CDR3 protein. The repertoire holds some 210,000 distinct CDR3 sequences, 25% to 30% seen once, with 9.1% in the top ten. This entry is derived from a study of Graves' ophthalmopathy and Graves' hyperthyroidism. Germline V gene sequence: CDR1 MDHEN, CDR2 SYDVKM. Trimming removed 6 bases from V and 4 bases from J; junction bases left unmatched: 9. The CDR3 has 16 amino acids.

The sample comprised peripheral blood. This sequence joins TRBV28 and TRBJ1-3, with 10 bases matching TRBD1. The receptor's source is a man between 50 and 59 years old with Graves' ophthalmopathy. CDR3 nucleotides: TGTGCCAGCAGGGCCCAGACAGGGGGCACAGGAAACACCATATATTTT. This sequence encodes CASRAQTGGTGNTIYF.